One and the same sample provided the 27 T cell receptor beta chains below, sequenced in a study of cytomegalovirus exposure and HLA in healthy donors. The PCR used 60 Vbeta and 13 Jbeta primers. Repertoires were generated with immunoSEQ multiplex PCR, while TCRdb's copy carries only in-frame clones and drops some. The repertoire holds approximately 120,000 clones, around 80% seen once, with 1.1% in the top ten. The source material was PBMCs. The receptor source for this set is a woman aged 30 to 39 in good health and CMV-seronegative.

The chain joins TRBV19 to TRBJ1-6; D perhaps matches TRBD1 (6 bases). The CDR3 runs to 16 residues. V gave up 6 bases and J gave up 8 bases, with 20 bases separating them. Per germline, CDR1 LNHDA and CDR2 SQIVND (reference sequence). In DNA form, the CDR3 reads TGTGCCAGTAGAACGGACAGTGGGCTTTTGGATTCACCCCTCCACTTT. Translating gives CASRTDSGLLDSPLHF.

The chain links TRBV18 to TRBJ1-4; 7 nucleotides agree with TRBD1. This CDR3 contains 14 residues. Germline V gives CDR1 KGHSH, CDR2 LQKENI. After removal of 3 bases from V and 8 bases from J, the junction contained 6 bases not matched to a gene. CDR3 nucleotide sequence: TGTGCCAGCTCACCGGACCAGGGGGGCGAAAAACTGTTTTTT. The encoded protein is CASSPDQGGEKLFF.

This clone was counted only a few times. CDR3 DNA: TGTGCCACCAGCAGGACATTCAGGGAGACCCAGTACTTC. Protein: CATSRTFRETQYF. The chain joins TRBV15 to TRBJ2-5, with D unclear. V shed 3 bases and J shed 5 bases, with 10 bases lying between them. The CDR3 length is 13 residues. Germline CDR1 is LNHNV and CDR2 is YYDKDF (reference sequence).

The V gene is TRBV18, the J gene TRBJ1-1; possibly TRBD1 for D (6 bases). V was trimmed by 1 base and J by 1 base, leaving 13 bases between them. The CDR3 covers 16 residues. Germline V gives CDR1 KGHSH, CDR2 LQKENI. The DNA of the CDR3 is TGTGCCAGCTCACCACGGGAGGGGGAAACGAACACTGAAGCTTTCTTT. Protein product: CASSPREGETNTEAFF.

The chain joins TRBV2 to TRBJ1-4, with TRBD1 matching 12 bases. V shed 6 bases, J shed 2 bases, and the junction held 10 bases outside the gene matches. The germline CDR1 and CDR2 sequences are SNHLY and FYNNEI. The CDR3 has 18 residues. The CDR3 protein is CASSPGTGGGWTNEKLFF. Written as DNA, the CDR3 is TGTGCCAGCAGCCCCGGGACAGGGGGCGGGTGGACTAATGAAAAACTGTTTTTT.

The genes are TRBV4-1 and TRBJ2-7, with 11 nucleotides matching TRBD2. The CDR3 has 15 amino acids. V trimming: 3 bases; J trimming: 4 bases; junction bases outside the gene matches: 5. Germline assignment: CDR1 MGHRA and CDR2 YSYEKL. CDR3 sequence: CASSQLTSGRYEQYF. CDR3 DNA sequence: TGCGCCAGCAGCCAGCTAACTAGCGGGAGATACGAGCAGTACTTC.

V usage is TRBV6-1 and J usage is TRBJ1-1; D gene unclear. CDR1 is MNHNS, CDR2 SASEGT, per germline. V was pared by 7 bases and J by 1 base, with 10 bases between. The CDR3 consists of 13 residues. CDR3 region: CASTLTQNTEAFF. The CDR3 DNA reads as TGTGCCAGCACTCTGACACAGAACACTGAAGCTTTCTTT.

In its sample, this clone was seen once. The gene calls are TRBV5-5 and TRBJ1-2; D possibly corresponds to TRBD1 (6 bases). Trimming shortened V by 4 bases and J by 5 bases, and 15 bases separated the two germline ends. CDR3 size: 14 residues. CDR1 SGHKS and CDR2 YYEKEE come from the germline V gene (reference sequence). The CDR3 is CASSTGTSVYGYTF. DNA for the CDR3: TGTGCCAGCAGCACCGGGACAAGTGTGTATGGCTACACCTTC.

The genes are TRBV9 and TRBJ2-3; 7 bases map to TRBD1. The length of the CDR3 is 14 residues. V dropped 0 bases and J dropped 3; count of bases not matched to a gene: 1. CDR1 and CDR2 from the germline V gene are SGDLS and YYNGEE. CDR3 region: CASSVDRGTDTQYF. CDR3 bases: TGTGCCAGCAGCGTAGACAGGGGAACAGATACGCAGTATTTT. Together with reference TRBV9 and TRBJ2-3, the CDR3 gives the full variable domain: DSGVTQTPKHLITATGQRVTLRCSPRSGDLSVYWYQQSLDQGLQFLIQYYNGEERAKGNILERFSAQQFPDLHSELNLSSLELGDSALYFCASSVDRGTDTQYFGPGTRLTVL.

The V call is TRBV5-8, the J call TRBJ1-6, with TRBD1 matching 8 bases. V lost 3 bases, J lost 11 bases, and 7 bases stayed unmatched. The germline gives CDR1 SGHTS, CDR2 YDEGEE. This CDR3 comprises 14 residues. CDR3 sequence (DNA): TGTGCCAGCAGCTCGGACAGGGCGATGACACCCCTCCACTTT. It codes for CASSSDRAMTPLHF.

The chain uses TRBV10-3 and TRBJ2-5; 8 positions match TRBD1. The CDR3 sequence is 13 residues long. J lost 4 bases, V lost 4 bases, and 2 bases had no gene match. The germline V gene encodes CDR1 ENHRY and CDR2 SYGVKD. CDR3 protein: CAISGTGIETQYF. The CDR3 nucleotides are TGTGCCATCAGTGGGACAGGGATAGAGACCCAGTACTTC.

The gene calls are TRBV7-6 and TRBJ2-7; TRBD2 is a possible D gene (5 bases). The CDR3 extends over 13 amino acids. Germline assignment: CDR1 SGHVS and CDR2 FNYEAQ. The ends were cut back, 5 bases at V and 6 bases at J, with 14 bases in the middle. In nucleotides, the CDR3 is TGTGCCAGCAGCGCCAACGAGGGCCGCGAGCAGTACTTC. Amino acid sequence: CASSANEGREQYF.

The CDR3 loop reads CASSPGTTSTDTQYF. Written as DNA, the CDR3 is TGTGCCAGCAGCCCCGGGACAACTAGCACAGATACGCAGTATTTT. The chain links TRBV7-9 to TRBJ2-3; D might be TRBD1 (6 bases). Germline assignment: CDR1 SEHNR and CDR2 FQNEAQ (reference sequence). CDR3 length: 15 amino acids. Deletions cut 5 bases from V and 0 bases from J, with 12 bases between. Using reference TRBV7-9 and TRBJ2-3 for the parts outside the CDR3, the full variable domain is DTGVSQNPRHKITKRGQNVTFRCDPISEHNRLYWYRQTLGQGPEFLTYFQNEAQLEKSRLLSDRFSAERPKGSFSTLEIQRTEQGDSAMYLCASSPGTTSTDTQYFGPGTRLTVL.

The rearrangement links TRBV5-1 to TRBJ2-1; D may be TRBD2 (5 bases). This CDR3 region has 18 residues. V was trimmed by 0 bases and J by 2 bases, leaving 18 bases between them. CDR1 is SGHRS and CDR2 is YFSETQ in the germline V gene. Here the CDR3 reads CASSLGPSSSTPYNEQFF. The CDR3 DNA is TGCGCCAGCAGCTTGGGGCCCTCTAGCAGCACCCCCTACAATGAGCAGTTCTTC.

DNA of the CDR3: TGTGCCAGCAGCTTAGATAGGACAGCTTATGAAGCTTTCTTT. Protein: CASSLDRTAYEAFF. The chain links TRBV11-2 to TRBJ1-1; D might be TRBD1 (6 bases). Germline values: CDR1 SGHAT, CDR2 FQNNGV. This CDR3 spans 14 amino acids. V was pared by 0 bases and J by 7 bases, with 12 bases between.

As regards this clone: One end of the junction is discordant with germline, which a read error may explain. The V and J genes are TRBV29-1 and TRBJ1-2; D remains ambiguous. The CDR3 totals 12 residues. Germline V lookup: CDR1 SQVTM, CDR2 ANQGSEA. Here the CDR3 DNA reads TGCAGCGTTGACTTCGCTAACCATGGCTACACCTTC. Translated: CSVDFANHGYTF.

This chain connects TRBV18 to TRBJ2-3; 7 bases match TRBD1. This CDR3 is 15 amino acids long. Germline V gene lookup returns CDR1 KGHSH and CDR2 LQKENI. After removal of 5 bases from V and 4 bases from J, the junction contained 9 bases not matched to a gene. CDR3 in amino acids: CASSLTKGTADTQYF. CDR3 sequence (DNA): TGTGCCAGCTCATTAACAAAAGGGACAGCAGATACGCAGTATTTT.

The chain carries TRBV4-1 and TRBJ1-6, with D unresolved. Germline CDR1 is MGHRA and CDR2 is YSYEKL. The CDR3 consists of 13 residues. V dropped 1 base and J dropped 9 bases, with 7 bases sitting between them. The CDR3 sequence: CASSQVRVSPLHF. In DNA, the CDR3 is TGCGCCAGCAGCCAAGTACGGGTTTCACCCCTCCACTTT.

This chain joins TRBV30 and TRBJ2-5, with 9 bases fitting TRBD1. V was clipped by 1 base and J by 3 bases; unmatched bases: 6. Germline V gene sequence: CDR1 GTSNPN, CDR2 SVGIG (reference sequence). This CDR3 spans 15 amino acids. The DNA for the CDR3 is TGTGCCTGGAGTGGACAGGGGGGAAAAAAAGAGACCCAGTACTTC. Its protein is CAWSGQGGKKETQYF.

The chain is built from TRBV21-1 and TRBJ1-4; TRBD1 is the table's D call and was not checked against the DNA. TRBV21-1 is a known pseudogene. CDR3 size: 14 residues. The CDR3 is CASNTGKPNEKLFF. As DNA, the CDR3 is TGTGCCAGCAATACAGGGAAGCCTAATGAAAAACTGTTTTTT.

The chain recombines TRBV4-1 with TRBJ1-4; TRBD1 matches 8 bases. Germline CDR1 and CDR2: MGHRA and YSYEKL. There are 18 residues in the CDR3. V was clipped by 3 bases and J by 7 bases; unmatched bases: 16. The CDR3 region is CASSQAGQGTPSSEKLFF. CDR3 DNA sequence: TGCGCCAGCAGCCAGGCCGGACAGGGTACCCCCAGTAGTGAAAAACTGTTTTTT.

This clone was seen only a few times. The gene calls are TRBV11-1 and TRBJ2-1, with 11 bases that match TRBD2. Germline CDR1 and CDR2: SGHAT and FQDESV (reference sequence). V trimming: 2 bases; J trimming: 8 bases; junction bases outside the gene matches: 5. This CDR3 is 15 amino acids long. CDR3 loop: CASSLPSGGRDEQFF. The DNA of the CDR3 is TGTGCCAGCAGCTTACCTAGCGGGGGGAGGGATGAGCAGTTCTTC. Full variable domain (remainder filled in from reference TRBV11-1 and TRBJ2-1): EAEVAQSPRYKITEKSQAVAFWCDPISGHATLYWYRQILGQGPELLVQFQDESVVDDSQLPKDRFSAERLKGVDSTLKIQPAELGDSAMYLCASSLPSGGRDEQFFGPGTRLTVL.

This clone was observed once. The chain employs TRBV11-2 and TRBJ1-1; possible D gene TRBD1, 5 bases. The CDR3 spans 13 residues. The germline V and J ends were trimmed by 5 bases and 8 bases, with 15 bases remaining between them. In germline, CDR1 is SGHAT, CDR2 FQNNGV. In DNA form, the CDR3 reads TGTGCCAGCAGCCTGGGGCTGGGGGGGGAAGCTTTCTTT. This encodes CASSLGLGGEAFF.

The chain employs TRBV13 and TRBJ2-7, with 8 bases fitting TRBD1. Germline trimming cut 3 bases from V and 3 bases from J; bases unmatched to any gene: 7. CDR1 and CDR2 from the germline V gene are PRHDT and FYEKMQ (reference sequence). The CDR3 consists of 15 residues. The CDR3 loop reads CASSLEGQGIYEQYF. CDR3 nucleotide sequence: TGTGCCAGCAGCTTGGAAGGACAGGGAATCTACGAGCAGTACTTC.

The chain is built from TRBV5-4 and TRBJ2-2, with a possible D match to TRBD1 (5 bases). CDR1 is SGHNT and CDR2 is YYREEE in the germline V gene (reference sequence). V dropped 3 bases and J dropped 1 base, with 7 bases sitting between them. This CDR3 has 14 residues. CDR3 sequence: CASSSGLNTGELFF. CDR3 DNA: TGTGCCAGCAGCTCAGGGCTGAACACCGGGGAGCTGTTTTTT.

This rearrangement joins TRBV4-1 to TRBJ2-3; D is ambiguous. There are 13 residues in the CDR3. CDR1 is MGHRA and CDR2 is YSYEKL in the germline V gene. Between the trimmed V and J ends, which lost 4 bases and 9 bases, there was a span of 14 bases. Here the CDR3 DNA reads TGCGCCAGCAGCCTACTTACTACCGAAACGCAGTATTTT. Translating gives CASSLLTTETQYF.

The chain combines TRBV7-9 with TRBJ1-1; 7 bases fit TRBD1. The ends lost 6 bases at V and 2 bases at J; junction bases unmatched: 6. The germline V gene has CDR1 SEHNR and CDR2 FQNEAQ (reference sequence). This CDR3 contains 14 residues. The CDR3 reads CASRSWTGNTEAFF. CDR3 bases: TGTGCCAGCAGGTCCTGGACAGGCAACACTGAAGCTTTCTTT.